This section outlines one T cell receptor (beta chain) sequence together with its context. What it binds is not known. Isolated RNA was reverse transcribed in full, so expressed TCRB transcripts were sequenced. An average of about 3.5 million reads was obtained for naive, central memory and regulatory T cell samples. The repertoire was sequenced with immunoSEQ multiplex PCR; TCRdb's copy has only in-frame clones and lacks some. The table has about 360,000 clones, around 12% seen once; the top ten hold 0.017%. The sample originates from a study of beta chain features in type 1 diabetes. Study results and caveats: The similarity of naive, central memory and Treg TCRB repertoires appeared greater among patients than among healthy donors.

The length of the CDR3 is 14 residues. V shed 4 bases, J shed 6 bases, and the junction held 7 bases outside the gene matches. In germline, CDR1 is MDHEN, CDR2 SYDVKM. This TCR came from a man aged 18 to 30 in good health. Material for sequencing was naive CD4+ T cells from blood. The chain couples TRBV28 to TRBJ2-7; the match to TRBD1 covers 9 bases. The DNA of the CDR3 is TGTGCCAGCAGTTCCGGACAGGGGACCCTCGAGCAGTACTTC. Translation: CASSSGQGTLEQYF. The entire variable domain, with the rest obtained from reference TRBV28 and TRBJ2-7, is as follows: DVKVTQSSRYLVKRTGEKVFLECVQDMDHENMFWYRQDPGLGLRLIYFSYDVKMKEKGDIPEGYSVSREKKERFSLILESASTNQTSMYLCASSSGQGTLEQYFGPGTRLTVT.